These 27 T cell receptor beta chains were sequenced from one sample in a study of T-cell reconstitution after alpha-beta-depleted transplantation in children. Researchers prepared the TCRbeta library using unique molecular identifiers, the study reports. TCRdb reprocessed the PCR reads via MiXCR and lists one record per CDR3 protein. The sample yields about 420,000 distinct CDR3 sequences, about 16% seen once. Sequences were derived from PBMCs, mostly from graft donor cells, sampled 360 days after TCRalphabeta/CD19-depleted stem cell transplant. The source of these receptors is a boy under two years old who had a stem cell transplant for Wiskott-Aldrich syndrome, so the T cells may come from the graft donor.

CDR3 residues: CASSFRRENNEQFF. The CDR3 DNA is TGTGCCAGCAGTTTTCGGCGGGAGAACAATGAGCAGTTCTTC. This chain links TRBV12-3 or TRBV12-4 with TRBJ2-1, with TRBD2 matching over 7 bases. CDR3 length: 14 residues. V lost 3 bases to trimming and J lost 5 bases; unmatched junction nucleotides: 4.

The chain has TRBV5-5 and TRBJ2-7; maybe TRBD2 (5 bases). V dropped 6 bases and J dropped 0 bases, with 13 bases sitting between them. The V gene's germline CDR1 is SGHKS and CDR2 YYEKEE (reference sequence). The CDR3 has 14 residues. CDR3 nucleotides: TGTGCCAGCATGCTCGGAGGTGCCTCCTACGAGCAGTACTTC. This translates into CASMLGGASYEQYF.

This clonotype was detected only a few times. The chain couples TRBV3-1 to TRBJ2-2; no firm D call. This CDR3 has 16 residues. V lost 1 base and J lost 0, with 9 bases in between. The germline V gene has CDR1 LGHDT and CDR2 YNNKEL (reference sequence). The CDR3 loop reads CASSQVGIANTGELFF. DNA of the CDR3: TGTGCCAGCAGCCAAGTAGGGATCGCGAACACCGGGGAGCTGTTTTTT.

This chain joins TRBV6-6 and TRBJ1-1; a weak D match, TRBD1 (6 bases). Trimming stripped 8 bases from V and 0 bases from J, with 10 bases between. Germline V gene data show CDR1 as MNHNY and CDR2 as SVGAGI (reference sequence). The CDR3 loop spans 13 amino acids. CDR3 amino acids: CASLGGLNTEAFF. As DNA, the CDR3 is TGTGCCAGCTTAGGGGGATTGAACACTGAAGCTTTCTTT.

This clonotype was seen a handful of times. The chain is built from TRBV10-3 and TRBJ1-1; 10 bases fit TRBD1. The germline V gene encodes CDR1 ENHRY and CDR2 SYGVKD. The length of the CDR3 is 13 residues. Trimming cost V 9 bases and J 3 bases; bases outside gene matches: 4. This CDR3 is CAIGTGEDTEAFF. For the CDR3, the DNA is TGTGCCATAGGGACAGGGGAGGACACTGAAGCTTTCTTT.

The table lists this clonotype with a few counts. Here the CDR3 DNA reads TGCAGTGCTAGTCGGCAGGGTCAGCCCCAGCATTTT. This gives the protein CSASRQGQPQHF. The chain joins TRBV20-1 to TRBJ1-5; D possibly corresponds to TRBD1 (5 bases). The CDR3 runs to 12 residues. Looked up from germline, CDR1 is DFQATT and CDR2 is SNEGSKA (reference sequence). The ends were cut back, 3 bases at V and 6 bases at J, with 9 bases in the middle.

This clonotype came up a few times. The chain uses TRBV29-1 and TRBJ2-7, with TRBD1 as a possible D gene (5 bases). Trimming shortened V by 6 bases and J by 3 bases, and 15 bases separated the two germline ends. Germline CDR1 is SQVTM and CDR2 is ANQGSEA. The CDR3 runs to 13 residues. CDR3 sequence: CSVGGRAYYEQYF. CDR3 DNA sequence: TGCAGCGTGGGTGGCAGGGCCTACTACGAGCAGTACTTC.

This clonotype was detected only a few times. The chain couples TRBV27 to TRBJ2-1, with TRBD2 matching over 12 bases. There are 18 residues in the CDR3. Germline loops: CDR1 MNHEY, CDR2 SMNVEV (reference sequence). V shed 5 bases, J shed 4 bases, and the junction held 12 bases outside the gene matches. The CDR3 DNA follows: TGTGCCAGCAGTCCGTTCCCTGGACTAGCGGGGTCTTACAATGAGCAGTTCTTC. The encoded protein is CASSPFPGLAGSYNEQFF.

This clonotype has only a few counts. The chain joins TRBV20-1 to TRBJ2-7, with D possibly being TRBD2 (6 bases). The CDR3 is 15 residues long. CDR1 DFQATT and CDR2 SNEGSKA come from the germline V gene (reference sequence). Trimming removed 3 bases from V and 0 bases from J, with 15 bases in between. This chain's CDR3 is CSASLAGLDSYEQYF. DNA of the CDR3: TGCAGTGCTAGCCTTGCGGGGCTGGACTCCTACGAGCAGTACTTC.

The chain couples TRBV2 to TRBJ2-5; D is perhaps TRBD2 (6 bases). Germline V gives CDR1 SNHLY, CDR2 FYNNEI. Trimming took 4 bases from V and 3 from J, leaving 12 bases between them. The CDR3 extends over 14 amino acids. As DNA, the CDR3 is TGTGCCAGCAGTGCTGGGGGGTCGAAAGAGACCCAGTACTTC. Translating it yields CASSAGGSKETQYF.

The chain carries TRBV28 and TRBJ2-5, with D possibly being TRBD1 or TRBD2 (6 bases each). CDR1 and CDR2 from the germline V gene are MDHEN and SYDVKM. This CDR3 has 16 residues. With 2 bases removed from V and 5 bases from J, the gap between germline ends came to 18 bases. The CDR3 sequence: CASSLGGGGGRETQYF. CDR3 bases: TGTGCCAGCAGTTTAGGCGGAGGGGGTGGTCGGGAGACCCAGTACTTC.

The chain uses TRBV5-1 and TRBJ2-7, with 9 nucleotides matching TRBD1. The CDR3 length is 17 residues. V gave up 5 bases and J gave up 0 bases; unmatched junction bases: 12. Germline loops: CDR1 SGHRS, CDR2 YFSETQ. The CDR3 region is CASRGGLRDRVSYEQYF. The DNA for the CDR3 is TGCGCCAGCAGAGGGGGTCTACGGGACAGGGTCTCCTACGAGCAGTACTTC.

This rearrangement joins TRBV12-3 or TRBV12-4 to TRBJ2-1; a weak D match, TRBD1 (6 bases). V lost 6 bases to trimming and J lost 15 bases, with 27 bases between them. This CDR3 is 15 amino acids long. CDR3 nucleotides: TGTGCCAGCAGCCTAACAGGGTCAAGGGGACGTTCGCTGTTCTTC. Translation gives CASSLTGSRGRSLFF.

This clonotype was counted only a few times. The chain employs TRBV20-1 and TRBJ2-5, with 9 bases that match TRBD1. The CDR3 is 16 residues long. Germline V gives CDR1 DFQATT, CDR2 SNEGSKA (reference sequence). With 6 bases clipped from V and 5 bases from J, the junction kept 16 bases outside the gene matches. CDR3 in DNA: TGCAGTGCCCTTGGGCCTGGGACAGGGAGAGGGGAGACCCAGTACTTC. Its protein is CSALGPGTGRGETQYF.

This clonotype appeared a few times. V and J are TRBV5-1 and TRBJ2-2; no definite D call. CDR1 and CDR2 from the germline V gene are SGHRS and YFSETQ. The CDR3 is made up of 14 amino acids. Trimming cost V 0 bases and J 5 bases, with 8 bases left between them. The CDR3: CASSLGVWTGELFF. The CDR3 coding sequence is TGCGCCAGCAGCTTGGGGGTCTGGACCGGGGAGCTGTTTTTT.

V usage is TRBV6-1 and J usage is TRBJ1-4, with 9 bases that match TRBD1. Germline CDR1 and CDR2: MNHNS and SASEGT. This CDR3 has 16 residues. Trimming took 6 bases from V and 8 from J; bases not matched to a gene: 13. CDR3 sequence reads: CASSQTRGTGMEKLFF. Here the CDR3 DNA reads TGTGCCAGCAGCCAGACGAGAGGGACAGGGATGGAAAAACTGTTTTTT.

This sequence joins TRBV28 and TRBJ1-3; no firm D call. V was pared by 5 bases and J by 3 bases, with 2 bases between. The CDR3 spans 11 residues. Germline V gene data show CDR1 as MDHEN and CDR2 as SYDVKM. CDR3 sequence: CASSHGNTIYF. The CDR3 DNA reads as TGTGCCAGCAGTCATGGAAACACCATATATTTT.

This clonotype showed up just a few times. The junction departs from the called germline gene at one end, perhaps through a read error. The CDR3 DNA reads TGTGCCAGCAGTCAAACGGGACTATTCCGAGAGACCCAGTACTTT. Translation: CASSQTGLFRETQYF. V and J are TRBV13 and TRBJ2-5; 7 bases fit TRBD2. CDR1 and CDR2 from the germline V gene are PRHDT and FYEKMQ (reference sequence). This CDR3 region has 15 residues.

This clonotype came up a few times. A read error may produce the germline difference seen at one junction end. The CDR3 nucleotides are TGTGCCAGCAGTTACTTCGGACTTCCCCAAGGGACCCAGTACTTC. It translates to CASSYFGLPQGTQYF. The chain combines TRBV6-5 with TRBJ2-5; TRBD2 might be the D (5 bases). The CDR3 has 15 amino acids. Germline CDR1 reads MNHEY; CDR2 reads SVGAGI.

The V call is TRBV5-1, the J call TRBJ1-1; D call uncertain. The CDR3 runs to 17 residues. Germline CDR1 SGHRS, CDR2 YFSETQ. The V end lost 7 bases, the J end lost 1 base, and 23 bases lay between the germline ends. The CDR3 DNA sequence: TGCGCCAGCCGCTACCGGCTGACGAGACGGCAGAACACTGAAGCTTTCTTT. Protein product: CASRYRLTRRQNTEAFF.

This clonotype was picked up a small number of times. This chain uses TRBV24-1 with TRBJ2-5, with a weak D call TRBD1 (5 bases). The CDR3 is made up of 15 amino acids. V was cut by 4 bases and J by 4 bases, with 15 bases left in between. Germline V gives CDR1 KGHDR, CDR2 SFDVKD. The CDR3 sequence is CATSEPNRKGETQYF. DNA of the CDR3: TGTGCCACCAGTGAGCCCAACAGGAAGGGAGAGACCCAGTACTTC.

This clonotype was detected a few times. This sequence joins TRBV24-1 and TRBJ2-3, with TRBD1 matching 7 bases. In germline, CDR1 is KGHDR, CDR2 SFDVKD. The CDR3 extends over 15 amino acids. Losses at the gene ends were 0 bases for V and 2 bases for J; bases not matched to a gene: 1. The CDR3 nucleotides are TGTGCCACCAGTGATTTGGGGACAGCCACAGATACGCAGTATTTT. Amino acids: CATSDLGTATDTQYF.

This clonotype was detected only a few times. This chain joins TRBV11-2 and TRBJ2-3; D gene unclear. CDR1 is SGHAT, CDR2 FQNNGV, per germline. The V gene lost 1 base and the J gene lost 6 bases, with 11 bases spanning the gap. This CDR3 region has 14 residues. CDR3 protein: CASSLGRARDTQYF. CDR3 nucleotide sequence: TGTGCCAGCAGCTTAGGACGGGCGAGGGATACGCAGTATTTT.

The table lists this clonotype with a few counts. The V call is TRBV2, the J call TRBJ2-7; TRBD1 matches at 7 bases. CDR3 length: 15 amino acids. Per the germline V gene, CDR1 is SNHLY and CDR2 is FYNNEI. V lost 5 bases, J lost 2 bases, and 9 bases stayed unmatched. CDR3 sequence reads: CASSFSPGQPYEQYF. DNA for the CDR3: TGTGCCAGCAGTTTTTCCCCGGGACAGCCCTACGAGCAGTACTTC.

This rearrangement joins TRBV7-8 to TRBJ2-7; D gene ambiguous. Looked up from germline, CDR1 is SGHVS and CDR2 is FQNEAQ. The CDR3 runs 13 residues. Between the trimmed V and J ends, which lost 1 base and 6 bases, there was a span of 10 bases. CDR3 sequence reads: CASSLVGFSEQYF. CDR3 nucleotides: TGTGCCAGCAGCTTAGTTGGCTTTAGCGAGCAGTACTTC. Looking up the rest from reference TRBV7-8 and TRBJ2-7 gives the full variable domain: GAGVSQSPRYKVAKRGQDVALRCDPISGHVSLFWYQQALGQGPEFLTYFQNEAQLDKSGLPSDRFFAERPEGSVSTLKIQRTQQEDSAVYLCASSLVGFSEQYFGPGTRLTVT.

V usage is TRBV28 and J usage is TRBJ2-2; weak D call: TRBD2 (6 bases). This CDR3 comprises 14 residues. V lost 1 base, J lost 6 bases, and 9 bases lay in between. Germline CDR1 reads MDHEN; CDR2 reads SYDVKM. The DNA of the CDR3 is TGTGCCAGCAGTTTATTGGGGGGTCCCGGGGAGCTGTTTTTT. Its translation: CASSLLGGPGELFF.

A few counts support this clonotype. The rearrangement links TRBV18 to TRBJ2-7; D possibly corresponds to TRBD1 (6 bases). The CDR3 totals 14 residues. The V gene's germline CDR1 is KGHSH and CDR2 LQKENI. Trimming shortened V by 1 base and J by 3 bases, and 10 bases separated the two germline ends. CDR3 region: CASSPLTGIYEQYF. The CDR3, as DNA: TGTGCCAGCTCACCACTCACAGGGATCTACGAGCAGTACTTC.